These 3 T cell receptor beta chains share one sample of origin, sequenced in a study of Graves' ophthalmopathy and Graves' hyperthyroidism. Amplification from RNA transcripts yielded the TCR beta CDR3 regions. Second-round multiplex PCR came after a first-round RT-PCR that employed HTBI primers. TCRdb redid the calling of the multiplex PCR reads with MiXCR, one entry per CDR3 protein. Here the sample spans roughly 1.1 million distinct CDR3 sequences, less than 45% being singletons. Sequenced sample: peripheral blood or thyroid tissue (not recorded which). Receptors originate from an adult man with Graves' hyperthyroidism.

The chain has TRBV29-1 and TRBJ1-5; 7 bases line up with TRBD1. The CDR3 has 12 amino acids. CDR1 is SQVTM, CDR2 ANQGSEA, per germline. CDR3 in DNA: TGCAGTTACGTGGACAGGAATCAGCCCCAGCATTTT. Protein: CSYVDRNQPQHF.

This clonotype was counted ten times or more. The chain is built from TRBV14 and TRBJ2-5, with D unresolved. CDR3 size: 14 residues. Germline V gene data show CDR1 as SGHDN and CDR2 as FVKESK. V lost 1 base to trimming and J lost 2 bases, with 8 bases between them. CDR3 nucleotides: TGTGCCAGCAGCCAAGTAACGTATCAAGAGACCCAGTACTTC. It translates to CASSQVTYQETQYF.

The table lists this clonotype with many counts. The V call is TRBV24-1, the J call TRBJ2-5; tentatively, D is TRBD1 (5 bases). This CDR3 comprises 14 residues. Trimming cost V 10 bases and J 1 base, with 15 bases left between them. The germline V gene has CDR1 KGHDR and CDR2 SFDVKD. The CDR3 DNA follows: TGTGCCACTTCCACCGCGACAGTCCAAGAGACCCAGTACTTC. Protein: CATSTATVQETQYF.